This record looks at one T cell receptor beta chain sequence and its context. In this sample, this clone turned up a few times. Its recognized antigen is unknown. Within one base of it there is no much larger clone, and no base qualities were kept. The data were taken from a study of T cell responses to AZD1222 COVID-19 vaccine (dated by TCRdb to about 2021). Some background on the complete study: AZD1222 recipients whose second dose came at about 4 weeks and those whose second dose came at about 12 weeks were combined into one group, since spike-specific TCR depth and breadth did not differ between the two schedules. TCR sequencing covered some 250 trial participants: 207 given two doses of AZD1222 and 26 given two doses of MenACWY control vaccine. Enrollment into the trials was organized by age into subgroups of 18-55, 56-69 and 70-plus years, and those subgroups contained approximately 150, 30 and 60 TCR-sequenced participants, respectively.

The CDR3 regions of human TCRbeta chains were analyzed by immunosequencing. For the original study's pipeline: TCRs in the repertoires were compared against a reference library of SARS-CoV-2-specific TCRs that had been generated with the MIRA antigen-specificity platform. Breadth was defined as the fraction of unique TCRs that were SARS-CoV-2-associated. Depth was defined as the fraction of total T cells that were SARS-CoV-2-associated. Each spike-specific TCR was assigned to its reactive spike region and to a CD4 or CD8 class using the MIRA data. Log10-transformed breadth and depth values were compared by one-way ANOVA with Sidak's multiple comparisons tests. This immuneACCESS table, as held by TCRdb, lists in-frame sequences with V and J called but not all clones. Of the missing ones, under half trace to an unresolved V gene in checked studies; the others have no known cause. The DNA was the basis for D and trimming; V, J and clone size are from that table. The sample data list approximately 100,000 clones, and 75% to 90% of these were observed just once. The ten largest clonotypes hold about 4.8% of the sample.

Results and caveats for the whole study, not just this receptor: Because no day 14 peak-response samples were available, the repertoires could be characterized only after the peak T cell response. Participants were mostly white British, with more females than males. The authors suggested clonal diversity may have been underestimated. After two AZD1222 doses, both the breadth and the depth of spike-specific TCRs were significantly higher than at day 0 and than in MenACWY recipients. Conclusions about previously exposed vaccinees were limited because only a handful of AZD1222 recipients were SARS-CoV-2 seropositive at baseline. Epitopes outside the regions mutated in the B.1.351 and B.1.1.7 variants were reportedly recognized by nearly half of the unique spike-specific TCRs. Vaccine-associated CD4 TCRs spanned the whole spike protein, with dominant responses in regions 160-218 and 743-854. The 56-69-year group was small, and its depth increase did not reach significance, likely because of low power.

Trimming removed 7 bases from V and 1 base from J; the gene matches leave 3 bases unexplained. The CDR3 runs 13 residues from the cysteine to the phenylalanine. Here the CDR3 DNA is all that survives: 39 bases in frame from base 1. The meaning of the sample's time point label: baseline before first vaccination. Samples from vaccinated people were obtained from the UK trials COV001 and COV002, which included a single-blind randomized controlled phase 2/3 trial of AZD1222 (ChAdOx1 nCoV-19) in healthy adults. Trial participant PBMC samples were collected at day 0 and day 28 after the second dose for TCRbeta chain sequencing.

This sequence originates from an adult in good health. Sample: peripheral blood, taken on day 0 of AZD1222 vaccination. The chain employs TRBV12-3 or TRBV12-4 and TRBJ1-1, and 7 bases in between align with TRBD1. The sequenced DNA is TGTGCCAGCATCAGACAGGGGAACACTGAAGCTTTCTTT. It is translated as CASIRQGNTEAFF.